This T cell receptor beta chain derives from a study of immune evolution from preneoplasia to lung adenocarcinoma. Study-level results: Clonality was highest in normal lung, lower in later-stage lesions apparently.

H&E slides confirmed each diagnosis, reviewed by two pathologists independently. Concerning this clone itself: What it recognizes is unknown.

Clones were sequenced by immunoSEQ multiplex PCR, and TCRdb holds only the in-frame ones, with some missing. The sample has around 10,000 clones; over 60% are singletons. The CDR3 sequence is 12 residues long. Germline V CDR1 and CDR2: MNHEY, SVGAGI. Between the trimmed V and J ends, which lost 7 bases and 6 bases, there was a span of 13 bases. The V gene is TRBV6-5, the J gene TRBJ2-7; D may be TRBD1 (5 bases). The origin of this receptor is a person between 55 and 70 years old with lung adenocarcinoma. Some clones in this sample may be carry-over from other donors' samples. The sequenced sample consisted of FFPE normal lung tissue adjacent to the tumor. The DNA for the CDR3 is TGTGCCAGCAAAGGGGAAGGGGCCGAGCAGTACTTC. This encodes CASKGEGAEQYF.